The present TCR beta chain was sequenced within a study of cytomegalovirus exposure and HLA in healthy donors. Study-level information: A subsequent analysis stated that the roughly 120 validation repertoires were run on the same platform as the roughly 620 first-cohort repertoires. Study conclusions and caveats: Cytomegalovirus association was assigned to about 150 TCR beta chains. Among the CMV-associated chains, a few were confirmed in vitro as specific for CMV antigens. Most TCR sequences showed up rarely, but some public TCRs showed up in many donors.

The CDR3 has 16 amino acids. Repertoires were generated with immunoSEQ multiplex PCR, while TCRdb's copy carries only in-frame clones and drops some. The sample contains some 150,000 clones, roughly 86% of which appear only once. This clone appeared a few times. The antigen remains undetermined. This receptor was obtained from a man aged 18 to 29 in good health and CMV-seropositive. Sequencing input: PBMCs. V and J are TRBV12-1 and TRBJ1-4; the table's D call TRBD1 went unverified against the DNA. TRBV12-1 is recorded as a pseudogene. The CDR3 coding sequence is TGTGCCAGCAGCTGGGATGACAGGTTCGCTAATGAAAAACTGTTTTTT. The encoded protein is CASSWDDRFANEKLFF.